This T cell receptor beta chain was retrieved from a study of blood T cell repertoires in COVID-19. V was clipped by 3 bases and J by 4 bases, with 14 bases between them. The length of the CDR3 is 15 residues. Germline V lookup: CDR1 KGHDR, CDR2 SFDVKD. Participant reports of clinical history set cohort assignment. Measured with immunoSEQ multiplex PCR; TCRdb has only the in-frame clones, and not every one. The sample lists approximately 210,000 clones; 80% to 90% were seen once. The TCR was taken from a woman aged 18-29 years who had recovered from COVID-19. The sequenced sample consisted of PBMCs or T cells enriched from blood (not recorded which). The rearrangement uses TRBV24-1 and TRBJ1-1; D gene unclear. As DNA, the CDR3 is TGTGCCACCAGTGATGGAGCCGGGTCAGCCACTGAAGCTTTCTTT. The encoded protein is CATSDGAGSATEAFF.